Sequencing of this TCR beta chain was carried out in a study of cytomegalovirus exposure and HLA in healthy donors. Researchers ran the PCR with 60 Vbeta and 13 Jbeta primers. Assay used: immunoSEQ multiplex PCR; TCRdb lists only in-frame clones, some missing. The sample has about 93,000 clones, around 77% seen once. The CDR3 runs to 13 residues. Trimming took 0 bases from V and 15 from J, leaving 18 bases between them. CDR1 and CDR2 from the germline V gene are GTSNPN and SVGIG (reference sequence). This rearrangement joins TRBV30 to TRBJ2-1; D might be TRBD2 (5 bases). The sample consisted of PBMCs. The receptor was derived from a man under 40 in good health and CMV-seronegative. The CDR3 nucleotides read TGTGCCTGGAGTGTAAGAGGGCTGGAGGCAGGGTTCTTC. Translation: CAWSVRGLEAGFF.